The 26 T cell receptor beta chains listed next were all sequenced from one sample in a study of T-cell reconstitution after alpha-beta-depleted transplantation in children. Overall study findings and caveats: Newly made T cells mostly supplied T-cell counts and diversity one year after transplant.

Unique molecular identifiers featured in how the TCRbeta library was prepared. Each CDR3 protein gets one entry after TCRdb re-called the PCR reads with MiXCR. The top ten clones hold approximately 9.6% of a sample with some 300,000 distinct CDR3 sequences, almost 8% of them seen once. Their recognized antigens are unknown. Sequencing was performed on peripheral blood, taken 360 days after TCRalphabeta/CD19-depleted stem cell transplant. Receptors originate from a female patient aged 2 to 10 who had a stem cell transplant for Fanconi anemia, so the T cells may come from the graft donor.

This clonotype was detected ten times or more. This CDR3 reads CSALKAVDNEQFF. The CDR3 DNA follows: TGCAGTGCTCTCAAGGCAGTTGATAATGAGCAGTTCTTC. J is TRBJ2-1 and V is TRBV20-1; D is uncertain. Between the trimmed V and J ends, which lost 5 bases and 7 bases, there was a span of 15 bases. The CDR3 is 13 residues long. Germline assignment: CDR1 DFQATT and CDR2 SNEGSKA (reference sequence).

The V call is TRBV20-1, the J call TRBJ2-1; no reliable D call. The V end was cut by 3 bases, the J end by 6 bases, with 15 bases between. The CDR3 loop spans 14 amino acids. The germline CDR1 and CDR2 sequences are DFQATT and SNEGSKA (reference sequence). The DNA for the CDR3 is TGCAGTGCTAGTTTGGTGACCCCGGGCAATGAGCAGTTCTTC. Its protein product is CSASLVTPGNEQFF.

This clonotype occurred a few times. The chain is built from TRBV6-2 or TRBV6-3 and TRBJ2-5, with D possibly matching TRBD2 (5 bases). The CDR3 totals 17 residues. V was pared by 4 bases and J by 0 bases, with 18 bases between. Germline V gene lookup returns CDR1 MNHEY and CDR2 SVGEGT. Here the CDR3 reads CASSSLTGIRYQETQYF. As DNA, the CDR3 is TGTGCCAGCAGTTCCTTAACCGGGATTAGATACCAAGAGACCCAGTACTTC.

This clonotype has only a few counts. The chain couples TRBV4-1 to TRBJ2-3, with a weak D call TRBD2 (5 bases). This CDR3 region has 15 residues. The V and J ends lost 2 bases and 3 bases respectively, with 12 bases between them. Germline V gene sequence: CDR1 MGHRA, CDR2 YSYEKL. CDR3: CASSQWGVGTDTQYF. CDR3 in DNA: TGCGCCAGCAGCCAATGGGGAGTGGGAACAGATACGCAGTATTTT.

The table lists this clonotype with a few counts. The CDR3: CASSFPGGPAGRETQYF. For the CDR3, the DNA is TGCGCCAGCAGCTTCCCGGGGGGGCCCGCTGGACGAGAGACCCAGTACTTC. The chain links TRBV5-1 to TRBJ2-5, with 8 bases lining up with TRBD2. This CDR3 contains 17 residues. Trimming removed 2 bases from V and 4 bases from J; junction bases left unmatched: 13. Germline V lookup: CDR1 SGHRS, CDR2 YFSETQ.

This clonotype was counted many times. The chain employs TRBV5-1 and TRBJ1-2; 8 positions agree with TRBD1. The CDR3 contains 16 residues. The V and J ends lost 0 bases and 4 bases, in that order; junction bases with no gene match: 8. Germline V gene lookup returns CDR1 SGHRS and CDR2 YFSETQ. The DNA of the CDR3 is TGCGCCAGCAGCTTGGTCTCAGGGGGCGTTTTCTATGGCTACACCTTC. Translation: CASSLVSGGVFYGYTF.

This clonotype has a handful of counts. The chain carries TRBV5-1 and TRBJ2-1, with D possibly being TRBD2 (6 bases). Germline CDR1 and CDR2: SGHRS and YFSETQ. The CDR3 spans 14 residues. The ends were cut back, 0 bases at V and 8 bases at J, with 12 bases in the middle. The CDR3 DNA follows: TGCGCCAGCAGCTTGGAGCTGCGGGGCGATGAGCAGTTCTTC. Protein sequence: CASSLELRGDEQFF.

This clonotype showed up many times. CDR3 region: CASSPPLGYEQYF. The CDR3 nucleotides read TGTGCCAGCTCACCACCCTTGGGCTACGAGCAGTACTTC. The rearrangement uses TRBV18 and TRBJ2-7; D gene unclear. Per the germline V gene, CDR1 is KGHSH and CDR2 is LQKENI. This CDR3 spans 13 amino acids. Trimming took off 0 bases at V and 3 bases at J, with 6 bases between the two ends.

The chain employs TRBV3-1 and TRBJ2-2, with 11 bases matching TRBD1. The CDR3 is 18 residues long. With 1 base clipped from V and 0 bases from J, the junction kept 4 bases outside the gene matches. Looked up from germline, CDR1 is LGHDT and CDR2 is YNNKEL (reference sequence). The CDR3 loop is CASSQAGQGGSNTGELFF. The CDR3 DNA reads as TGTGCCAGCAGCCAAGCGGGACAGGGGGGCTCGAACACCGGGGAGCTGTTTTTT.

This clonotype was recorded many times. The V gene is TRBV25-1, the J gene TRBJ2-1; a weak D match, TRBD2 (8 bases). V dropped 6 bases and J dropped 9 bases, with 21 bases sitting between them. The CDR3 runs 15 residues. Germline V CDR1 and CDR2: MGHDK, SYGVNS. CDR3: CASSPGGLVGREQFF. The CDR3 nucleotides are TGTGCCAGCAGCCCAGGGGGACTAGTCGGACGTGAGCAGTTCTTC.

This clonotype was counted between two and nine times. The V gene is TRBV5-1, the J gene TRBJ1-6, with 9 bases matching TRBD1. The CDR3 extends over 16 amino acids. V lost 0 bases to trimming and J lost 10 bases; unmatched junction nucleotides: 8. From germline, CDR1 is SGHRS and CDR2 YFSETQ. The CDR3 coding sequence is TGCGCCAGCAGCTTGGGGACGGGACAGGGAGGATCACCCCTCCACTTT. As protein: CASSLGTGQGGSPLHF. Supplemented by reference TRBV5-1 and TRBJ1-6, the full variable domain reads KAGVTQTPRYLIKTRGQQVTLSCSPISGHRSVSWYQQTPGQGLQFLFEYFSETQRNKGNFPGRFSGRQFSNSRSEMNVSTLELGDSALYLCASSLGTGQGGSPLHFGNGTRLTVT.

Ten or more counts support this clonotype. V usage is TRBV9 and J usage is TRBJ2-3; TRBD2 might be the D (5 bases). V dropped 5 bases and J dropped 4 bases, with 23 bases sitting between them. The CDR3 is made up of 17 amino acids. Germline CDR1 is SGDLS and CDR2 is YYNGEE. CDR3 protein: CASSVPSGGLIADTQYF. The CDR3 DNA reads as TGTGCCAGCAGTGTCCCCAGCGGTGGGCTGATCGCAGATACGCAGTATTTT. Combining the CDR3 with reference TRBV9 and TRBJ2-3 gives the whole variable domain DSGVTQTPKHLITATGQRVTLRCSPRSGDLSVYWYQQSLDQGLQFLIQYYNGEERAKGNILERFSAQQFPDLHSELNLSSLELGDSALYFCASSVPSGGLIADTQYFGPGTRLTVL.

This clonotype was seen repeatedly, ten times or more. The chain has TRBV20-1 and TRBJ2-1, with a possible D match to TRBD2 (6 bases). The CDR3 runs to 16 residues. Between the trimmed V and J ends, which lost 0 bases and 3 bases, there was a span of 15 bases. Germline lookup yields CDR1 DFQATT and CDR2 SNEGSKA (reference sequence). The CDR3 DNA reads TGCAGTGCTAGAGATAGGGCGGGACCCTTCTACAATGAGCAGTTCTTC. This translates into CSARDRAGPFYNEQFF.

This chain joins TRBV28 and TRBJ2-1; 12 bases map to TRBD2. The CDR3 length is 16 residues. J was trimmed by 7 bases and V by 6 bases; bases with no gene match: 10. Germline V lookup: CDR1 MDHEN, CDR2 SYDVKM. CDR3 amino acids: CASSRLAGVILNEQFF. The CDR3 DNA sequence: TGTGCCAGCAGCCGACTAGCGGGAGTGATTCTTAATGAGCAGTTCTTC.

The chain carries TRBV7-8 and TRBJ1-5; maybe TRBD1 (5 bases). The germline gives CDR1 SGHVS, CDR2 FQNEAQ. Deletions cut 5 bases from V and 6 bases from J, with 17 bases between. This CDR3 has 15 amino acids. CDR3 DNA sequence: TGTGCCAGCAGCACCAAGGCGGGGGGAATTCAGCCCCAGCATTTT. Amino acids: CASSTKAGGIQPQHF. Using reference TRBV7-8 and TRBJ1-5 for the parts outside the CDR3, the full variable domain is GAGVSQSPRYKVAKRGQDVALRCDPISGHVSLFWYQQALGQGPEFLTYFQNEAQLDKSGLPSDRFFAERPEGSVSTLKIQRTQQEDSAVYLCASSTKAGGIQPQHFGDGTRLSIL.

The gene calls are TRBV6-1 and TRBJ2-2; TRBD2 matches at 7 bases. V was pared by 10 bases and J by 1 base, with 6 bases of the junction left unmatched. The germline gives CDR1 MNHNS, CDR2 SASEGT. CDR3 length: 14 amino acids. The CDR3 DNA follows: TGTGCCACCCGGGGGGAGGGGAACACCGGGGAGCTGTTTTTT. As protein: CATRGEGNTGELFF.

This clonotype was counted a few times. The J gene is TRBJ2-3, the V gene TRBV4-1; 12 bases are shared with TRBD2. CDR3 length: 19 amino acids. After removal of 0 bases from V and 3 bases from J, the junction contained 10 bases not matched to a gene. The germline gives CDR1 MGHRA, CDR2 YSYEKL. The CDR3 spells CASSQDRTSGRRRTDTQYF. In DNA form, the CDR3 reads TGCGCCAGCAGCCAAGATCGTACTAGCGGGAGGCGAAGGACAGATACGCAGTATTTT.

The sample holds a few counts of this clonotype. The V call is TRBV7-6, the J call TRBJ2-1; D uncertain. The CDR3 is 13 amino acids. The V end was cut by 5 bases, the J end by 4 bases, with 9 bases between. CDR1 is SGHVS and CDR2 is FNYEAQ in the germline V gene. This CDR3 is CASSPIGYNEQFF. CDR3 DNA sequence: TGTGCCAGCAGCCCTATAGGATACAATGAGCAGTTCTTC.

This sequence joins TRBV28 and TRBJ1-2; D remains ambiguous. V was shortened by 3 bases and J by 5 bases, with 10 bases between the two germline ends. The CDR3 loop spans 13 amino acids. CDR1 and CDR2 (germline): MDHEN, SYDVKM. The CDR3 sequence is CASSFPGQYGYTF. The CDR3 DNA reads as TGTGCCAGCAGTTTTCCTGGGCAATATGGCTACACCTTC.

The CDR3 DNA reads as TGTGCCAGTAGTATCGGACAGCGTAATGAGCAGTTCTTC. Translated, it gives CASSIGQRNEQFF. The gene calls are TRBV19 and TRBJ2-1; possibly TRBD1 for D (6 bases). CDR1 and CDR2 from the germline V gene are LNHDA and SQIVND (reference sequence). The CDR3 is made up of 13 amino acids. The germline V and J ends were trimmed by 3 bases and 7 bases, with 10 bases remaining between them.

This clonotype showed up many times. The chain links TRBV12-3 or TRBV12-4 to TRBJ1-5, with D unresolved. The CDR3 is made up of 14 amino acids. V lost 6 bases to trimming and J lost 3 bases, with 12 bases between them. CDR3 region: CASSRPDPNQPQHF. CDR3 DNA: TGTGCCAGCAGCCGACCGGATCCCAATCAGCCCCAGCATTTT.

This clonotype was observed many times. V and J are TRBV20-1 and TRBJ1-5; D is uncertain. CDR1 and CDR2 from the germline V gene are DFQATT and SNEGSKA (reference sequence). The CDR3 loop spans 12 amino acids. Trimming took 5 bases from V and 3 from J, leaving 8 bases between them. CDR3 coding DNA: TGCAGTGCTCTCTCCTACAATCAGCCCCAGCATTTT. Residues: CSALSYNQPQHF.

The table lists this clonotype with many counts. The chain employs TRBV5-1 and TRBJ1-4; 7 nucleotides align to TRBD1. Germline loops: CDR1 SGHRS, CDR2 YFSETQ. The CDR3 consists of 15 residues. V gave up 0 bases and J gave up 5 bases; unmatched junction bases: 4. The CDR3 loop is CASSLEGDRNEKLFF. CDR3 DNA: TGCGCCAGCAGCTTGGAAGGGGACAGAAATGAAAAACTGTTTTTT.

This clonotype was detected ten times or more. V and J are TRBV20-1 and TRBJ2-1; 7 nucleotides agree with TRBD2. The CDR3 covers 16 residues. V was pared by 3 bases and J by 0 bases, with 8 bases of the junction left unmatched. CDR1 is DFQATT, CDR2 SNEGSKA, per germline (reference sequence). CDR3 nucleotides: TGCAGTGCTAGTGGGGTTAGCGGGTACTCCTACAATGAGCAGTTCTTC. It codes for CSASGVSGYSYNEQFF.

This clonotype was counted many times. The rearrangement links TRBV20-1 to TRBJ1-1; 8 positions agree with TRBD1. CDR1 and CDR2 (germline): DFQATT, SNEGSKA (reference sequence). V trimming: 7 bases; J trimming: 1 base; junction bases outside the gene matches: 5. This CDR3 is 13 amino acids long. The CDR3 sequence: CSVPGTGNTEAFF. The CDR3 coding sequence is TGCAGTGTTCCCGGGACAGGGAACACTGAAGCTTTCTTT.

This clonotype was detected many times. V usage is TRBV2 and J usage is TRBJ1-2; D may be TRBD1 (5 bases). Trimming shortened V by 7 bases and J by 3 bases, and 15 bases separated the two germline ends. The CDR3 is 14 amino acids. Looked up from germline, CDR1 is SNHLY and CDR2 is FYNNEI. The CDR3: CASNRGGIDYGYTF. CDR3 DNA: TGTGCCAGCAATAGGGGAGGGATAGACTATGGCTACACCTTC.